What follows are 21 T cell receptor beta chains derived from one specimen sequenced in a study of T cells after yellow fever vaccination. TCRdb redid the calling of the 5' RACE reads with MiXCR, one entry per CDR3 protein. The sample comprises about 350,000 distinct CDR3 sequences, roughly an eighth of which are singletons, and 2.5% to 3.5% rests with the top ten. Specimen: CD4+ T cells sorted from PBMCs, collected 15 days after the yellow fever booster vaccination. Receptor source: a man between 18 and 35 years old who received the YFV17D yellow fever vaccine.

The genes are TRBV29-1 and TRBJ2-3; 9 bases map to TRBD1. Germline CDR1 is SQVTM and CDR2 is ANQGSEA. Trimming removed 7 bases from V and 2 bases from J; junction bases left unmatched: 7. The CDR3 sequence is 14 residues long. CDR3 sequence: CSAQQGAFTDTQYF. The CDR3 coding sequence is TGCAGCGCCCAACAGGGGGCTTTCACAGATACGCAGTATTTT.

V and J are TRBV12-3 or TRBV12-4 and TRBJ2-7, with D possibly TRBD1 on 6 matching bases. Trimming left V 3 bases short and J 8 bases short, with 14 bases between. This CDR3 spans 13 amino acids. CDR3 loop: CASSFPPGAQQYF. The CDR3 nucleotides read TGTGCCAGCAGTTTTCCCCCAGGGGCTCAGCAGTACTTC.

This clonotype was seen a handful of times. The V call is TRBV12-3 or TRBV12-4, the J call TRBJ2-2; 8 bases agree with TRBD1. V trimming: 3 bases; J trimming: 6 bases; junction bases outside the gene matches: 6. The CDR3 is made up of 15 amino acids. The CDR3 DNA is TGTGCCAGCAGTTTGGGACAGGATTTAGCCGGGGAGCTGTTTTTT. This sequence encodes CASSLGQDLAGELFF.

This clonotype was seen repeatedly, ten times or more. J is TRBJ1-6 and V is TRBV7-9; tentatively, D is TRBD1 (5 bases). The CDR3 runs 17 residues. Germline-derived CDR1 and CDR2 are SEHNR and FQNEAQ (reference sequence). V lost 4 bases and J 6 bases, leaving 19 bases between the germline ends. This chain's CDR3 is CASSSLKFQGINSPLHF. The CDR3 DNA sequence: TGTGCCAGCAGCTCACTCAAATTCCAGGGTATTAATTCACCCCTCCACTTT.

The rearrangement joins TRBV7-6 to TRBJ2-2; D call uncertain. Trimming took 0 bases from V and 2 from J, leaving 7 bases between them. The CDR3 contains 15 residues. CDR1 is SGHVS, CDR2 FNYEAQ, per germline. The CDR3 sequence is CASSLAGFNTGELFF. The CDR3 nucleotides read TGTGCCAGCAGCTTAGCAGGATTTAACACCGGGGAGCTGTTTTTT.

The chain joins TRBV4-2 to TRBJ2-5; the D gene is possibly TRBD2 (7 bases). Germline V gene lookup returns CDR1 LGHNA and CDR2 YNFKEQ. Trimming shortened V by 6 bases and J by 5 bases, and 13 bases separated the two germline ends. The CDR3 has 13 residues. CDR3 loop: CASRGGGTETQYF. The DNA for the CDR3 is TGTGCCAGCAGGGGAGGGGGGACGGAGACCCAGTACTTC.

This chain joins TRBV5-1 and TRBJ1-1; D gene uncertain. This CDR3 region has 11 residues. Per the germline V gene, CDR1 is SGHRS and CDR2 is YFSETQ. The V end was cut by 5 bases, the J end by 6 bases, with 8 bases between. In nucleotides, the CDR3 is TGCGCCAGCAGAGGTAGCGCTGAAGCTTTCTTT. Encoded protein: CASRGSAEAFF.

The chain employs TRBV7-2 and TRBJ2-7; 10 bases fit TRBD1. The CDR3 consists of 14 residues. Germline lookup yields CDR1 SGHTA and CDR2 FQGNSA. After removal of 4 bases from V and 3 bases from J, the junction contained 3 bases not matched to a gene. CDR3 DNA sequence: TGTGCCAGCAGCTGGGACAGGGGCCTCTACGAGCAGTACGTC. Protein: CASSWDRGLYEQYV.

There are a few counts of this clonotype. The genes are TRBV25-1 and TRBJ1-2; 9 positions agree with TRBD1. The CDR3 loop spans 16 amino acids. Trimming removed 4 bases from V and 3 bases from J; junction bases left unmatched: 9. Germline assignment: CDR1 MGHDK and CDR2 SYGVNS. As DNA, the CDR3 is TGTGCCAGCAGTGCCCACAGGGGGCGCGGGGACTATGGCTACACCTTC. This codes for CASSAHRGRGDYGYTF.

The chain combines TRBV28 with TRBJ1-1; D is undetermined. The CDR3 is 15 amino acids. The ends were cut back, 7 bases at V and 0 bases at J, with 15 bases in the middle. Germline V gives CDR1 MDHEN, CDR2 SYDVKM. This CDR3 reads CASIRLSNLNTEAFF. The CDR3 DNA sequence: TGTGCCAGCATTAGGTTGTCGAACTTGAACACTGAAGCTTTCTTT.

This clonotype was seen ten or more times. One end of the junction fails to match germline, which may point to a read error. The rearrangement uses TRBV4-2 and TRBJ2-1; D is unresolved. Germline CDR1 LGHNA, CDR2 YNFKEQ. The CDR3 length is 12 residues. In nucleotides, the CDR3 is TGTGCCAGCAGCCAAGACGGGCGGCAGGAAGTCTTC. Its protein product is CASSQDGRQEVF.

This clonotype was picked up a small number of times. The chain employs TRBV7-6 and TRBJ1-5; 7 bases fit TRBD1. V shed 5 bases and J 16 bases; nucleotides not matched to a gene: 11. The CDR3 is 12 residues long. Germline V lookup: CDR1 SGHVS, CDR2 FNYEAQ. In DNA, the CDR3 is TGTGCCAGCAGCACCCGACAGGGAAAGGCCCATTTT. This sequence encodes CASSTRQGKAHF.

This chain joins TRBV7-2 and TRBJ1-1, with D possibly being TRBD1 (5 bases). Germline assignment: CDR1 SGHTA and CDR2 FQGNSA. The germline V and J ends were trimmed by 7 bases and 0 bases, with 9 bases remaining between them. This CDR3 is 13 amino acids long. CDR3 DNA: TGTGCCAGCAACGGGGCTCTGAACACTGAAGCTTTCTTT. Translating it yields CASNGALNTEAFF.

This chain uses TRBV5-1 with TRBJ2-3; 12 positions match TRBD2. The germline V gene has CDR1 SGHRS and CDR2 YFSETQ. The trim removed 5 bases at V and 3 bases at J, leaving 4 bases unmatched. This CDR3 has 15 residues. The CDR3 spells CASRRLAGATDTQYF. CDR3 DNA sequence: TGCGCCAGCAGGCGACTAGCGGGGGCAACAGATACGCAGTATTTT. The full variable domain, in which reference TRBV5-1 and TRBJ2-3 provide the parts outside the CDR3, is KAGVTQTPRYLIKTRGQQVTLSCSPISGHRSVSWYQQTPGQGLQFLFEYFSETQRNKGNFPGRFSGRQFSNSRSEMNVSTLELGDSALYLCASRRLAGATDTQYFGPGTRLTVL.

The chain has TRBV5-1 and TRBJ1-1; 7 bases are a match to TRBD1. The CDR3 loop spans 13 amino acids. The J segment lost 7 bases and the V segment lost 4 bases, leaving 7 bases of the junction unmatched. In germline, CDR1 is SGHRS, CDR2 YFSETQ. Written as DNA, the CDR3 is TGCGCCAGCAGCCGGGACAGTGAGAATGAAGCTTTCTTT. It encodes CASSRDSENEAFF.

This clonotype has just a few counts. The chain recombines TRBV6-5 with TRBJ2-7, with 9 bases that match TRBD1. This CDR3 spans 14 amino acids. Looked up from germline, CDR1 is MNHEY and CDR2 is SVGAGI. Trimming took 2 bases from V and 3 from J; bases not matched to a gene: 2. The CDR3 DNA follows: TGTGCCAGCAGTTACAGGGGACAGGGCTACGAGCAGTACTTC. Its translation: CASSYRGQGYEQYF.

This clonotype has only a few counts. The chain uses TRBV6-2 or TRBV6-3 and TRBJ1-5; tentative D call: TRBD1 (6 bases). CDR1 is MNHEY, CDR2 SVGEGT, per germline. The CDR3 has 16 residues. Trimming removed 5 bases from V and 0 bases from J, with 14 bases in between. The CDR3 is CASSKRQDHSNQPQHF. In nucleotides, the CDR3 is TGTGCCAGCAGTAAACGACAGGATCATAGCAATCAGCCCCAGCATTTT.

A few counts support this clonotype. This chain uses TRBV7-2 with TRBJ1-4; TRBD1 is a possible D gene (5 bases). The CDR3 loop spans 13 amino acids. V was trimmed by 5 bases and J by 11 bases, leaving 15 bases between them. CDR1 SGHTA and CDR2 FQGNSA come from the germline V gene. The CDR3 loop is CASSNTLTAKLFF. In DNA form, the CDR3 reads TGTGCCAGCAGCAACACCCTGACAGCGAAACTGTTTTTT.

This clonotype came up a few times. In nucleotides, the CDR3 is TGCAGTGCACGGAATAGGTATGACGCTGAAGCTTTCTTT. It is translated as CSARNRYDAEAFF. V usage is TRBV20-1 and J usage is TRBJ1-1; unclear D gene. This CDR3 is 13 amino acids long. V lost 6 bases and J lost 6, with 17 bases in between. Per the germline V gene, CDR1 is DFQATT and CDR2 is SNEGSKA (reference sequence).

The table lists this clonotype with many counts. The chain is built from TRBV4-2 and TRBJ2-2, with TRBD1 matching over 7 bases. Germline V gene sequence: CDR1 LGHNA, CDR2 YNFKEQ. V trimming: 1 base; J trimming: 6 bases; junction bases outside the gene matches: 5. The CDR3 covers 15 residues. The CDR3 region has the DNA TGTGCCAGCAGCCAAGGTCACAGGGGCGCCGGGGAGCTGTTTTTT. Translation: CASSQGHRGAGELFF.

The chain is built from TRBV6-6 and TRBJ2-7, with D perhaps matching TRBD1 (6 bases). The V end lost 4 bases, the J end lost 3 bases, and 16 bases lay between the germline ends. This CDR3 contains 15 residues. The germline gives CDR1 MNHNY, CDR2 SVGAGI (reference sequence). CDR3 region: CASSWGLGRVYEQYV. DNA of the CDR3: TGTGCCAGCAGTTGGGGGCTCGGCCGAGTCTACGAGCAGTACGTC.